This T cell receptor (beta chain) originates from a study of beta chain features in type 1 diabetes. A remark on this clone: As yet, its antigen is unknown.

V was pared by 5 bases and J by 6 bases, with 11 bases of the junction left unmatched. The CDR3 consists of 17 residues. Per germline, CDR1 SGHTA and CDR2 FQGTGA. Broader study findings: VDJ junctions from type 1 diabetes patients carried fewer insertions and larger deletions. People with Type 1 diabetes carried modestly yet significantly shorter TCRB CDR3s in all four CD4+ subsets.

Expressed TCRB transcripts were sequenced because the isolated RNA had all been reverse transcribed beforehand. Repertoires were generated with immunoSEQ multiplex PCR, while TCRdb's copy carries only in-frame clones and drops some. The table has hundreds of thousands of clones, over 12% seen once. Sampling consisted of one heparinised blood draw per donor, averaging roughly 0.12 L. The source material was naive CD4+ T cells from blood. This chain connects TRBV7-3 to TRBJ2-1; 12 positions agree with TRBD2. The TCR originated in a man aged 18 to 35 with type 1 diabetes. The CDR3 DNA reads TGTGCCAGCAGCCCCGCCCCCCTAGCGGGGGGGCTCAATGAGCAGTTCTTC. This sequence encodes CASSPAPLAGGLNEQFF. The variable domain in full, with the rest retrieved from reference TRBV7-3 and TRBJ2-1, is GAGVSQTPSNKVTEKGKYVELRCDPISGHTALYWYRQSLGQGPEFLIYFQGTGAADDSGLPNDRFFAVRPEGSVSTLKIQRTERGDSAVYLCASSPAPLAGGLNEQFFGPGTRLTVL.